This note documents a single T cell receptor beta chain sequence. The entry originates in a study of blood T cell repertoires in COVID-19. Study-wide context: The samples span acute and convalescent COVID-19 from the United States, Italy and Spain. The cDNA or gDNA used as material had been derived from T cells, B-cell-depleted T cells, or PBMCs.

V was shortened by 9 bases and J by 5 bases, with 16 bases between the two germline ends. Per the germline V gene, CDR1 is SNHLY and CDR2 is FYNNEI. The CDR3 runs to 14 residues. Original methodology: Nucleated cell number was recorded as an estimate derived from reference gene primer amplification. Measured with immunoSEQ multiplex PCR; TCRdb has only the in-frame clones, and not every one. That table gives V, J and clone size, and the DNA gave D and trimming. The sample holds about 180,000 clones; 70% to 90% are singletons and the top ten take roughly 3.7%. The V call is TRBV2, the J call TRBJ2-2; a weak D match, TRBD2 (6 bases). This clonotype originated in a young woman with acute or convalescent COVID-19. The source material was peripheral blood. CDR3 nucleotides: TGTGCCAGGGGATTTCGGGGGAAAACCGGGGAGCTGTTTTTT. Its protein is CARGFRGKTGELFF. Supplemented by reference TRBV2 and TRBJ2-2, the full variable domain reads EPEVTQTPSHQVTQMGQEVILRCVPISNHLYFYWYRQILGQKVEFLVSFYNNEISEKSEIFDDQFSVERPDGSNFTLKIRSTKLEDSAMYFCARGFRGKTGELFFGEGSRLTVL.